The table lists the clone carrying this T cell receptor (beta chain) with a count of one. Some clones are missing from TCRdb's copy, which holds only in-frame ones; the method was immunoSEQ multiplex PCR. The table shows about 39,000 clones, with approximately 90% occurring only once. The sample is drawn from a study of OX40 agonist ivuxolimab in advanced cancers. Trimming took 0 bases from V and 3 from J, leaving 15 bases between them. The CDR3 totals 16 residues. CDR1 is SGDLS and CDR2 is YYNGEE in the germline V gene. This sequence joins TRBV9 and TRBJ2-5; a weak D match, TRBD1 (5 bases). The receptor comes from an adult with an advanced solid tumor such as melanoma, head and neck, liver or kidney cancer. This sample comprised CD4+ or CD8+ T cells sorted from blood, obtained in a trial of the OX40 agonist ivuxolimab. The CDR3 here is CASSVGGLGLEETQYF. The CDR3 DNA reads as TGTGCCAGCAGCGTAGGGGGATTGGGGCTGGAAGAGACCCAGTACTTC. Combining the CDR3 with reference TRBV9 and TRBJ2-5 gives the whole variable domain DSGVTQTPKHLITATGQRVTLRCSPRSGDLSVYWYQQSLDQGLQFLIQYYNGEERAKGNILERFSAQQFPDLHSELNLSSLELGDSALYFCASSVGGLGLEETQYFGPGTRLLVL.